These T cell receptor beta chains were read from a single sample in a study of blood T cell repertoires in COVID-19. Method: immunoSEQ multiplex PCR; TCRdb's copy keeps in-frame clones and lacks some. Seen here are about 120,000 clones, roughly 90% observed once, and the top ten hold roughly 5%. The material sequenced was peripheral blood. All receptors derive from a man aged 55 to 70 with COVID-19, enrolled during active disease. Each CDR3 is given with its conserved first and last residue. Fields, in order: V gene, CDR3 protein.

>TRBV7-9
CASSQGQGVYEQYF
>TRBV5-1
CASSLGQGAETQYF
>TRBV18
CASSPTGGNGYTF
>TRBV24-1
CATSDLGGSDEQYF
>TRBV2
CASSVGTGVYGYTF
>TRBV7-9
CASSFRTASGNTIYF
>TRBV5-5
CASSPQGAREQYF
>TRBV4-2
CASSQEGGTRWADTQYF
>TRBV7-2
CASSLWAGAVNTEAFF
>TRBV3-1/TRBV3-2
CASSQEARTSGSYNEQFF
>TRBV7-9
CASSMGGETQYF
>TRBV14
CASSQWDTYEQYF
>TRBV24-1
CATRGETGATGELFF
>TRBV19
CASSRQGKGDQPQHF
>TRBV7-9
CASSSGLAGSNEQFF
>TRBV11-2
CASSLGARQGTIGGYTF
>TRBV5-1
CASSGTGMNTEAFF